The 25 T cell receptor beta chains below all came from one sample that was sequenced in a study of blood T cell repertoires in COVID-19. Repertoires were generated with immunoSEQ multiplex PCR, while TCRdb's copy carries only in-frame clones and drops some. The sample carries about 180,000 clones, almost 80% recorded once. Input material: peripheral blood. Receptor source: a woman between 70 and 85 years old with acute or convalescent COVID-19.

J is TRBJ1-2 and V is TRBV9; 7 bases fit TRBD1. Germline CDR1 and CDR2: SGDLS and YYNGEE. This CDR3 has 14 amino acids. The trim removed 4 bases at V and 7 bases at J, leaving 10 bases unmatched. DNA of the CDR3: TGTGCCAGCAGCCCCCGACAGGGTGTCGGTGGCTACACCTTC. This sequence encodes CASSPRQGVGGYTF.

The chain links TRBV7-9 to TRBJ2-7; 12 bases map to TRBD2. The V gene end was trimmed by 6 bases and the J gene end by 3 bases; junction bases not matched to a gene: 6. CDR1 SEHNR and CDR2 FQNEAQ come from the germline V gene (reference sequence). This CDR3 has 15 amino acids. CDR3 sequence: CASRPGLAGNYEQYF. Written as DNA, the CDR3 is TGTGCCAGCAGACCCGGACTAGCGGGAAACTACGAGCAGTACTTC. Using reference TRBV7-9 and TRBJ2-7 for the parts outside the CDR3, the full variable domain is DTGVSQNPRHKITKRGQNVTFRCDPISEHNRLYWYRQTLGQGPEFLTYFQNEAQLEKSRLLSDRFSAERPKGSFSTLEIQRTEQGDSAMYLCASRPGLAGNYEQYFGPGTRLTVT.

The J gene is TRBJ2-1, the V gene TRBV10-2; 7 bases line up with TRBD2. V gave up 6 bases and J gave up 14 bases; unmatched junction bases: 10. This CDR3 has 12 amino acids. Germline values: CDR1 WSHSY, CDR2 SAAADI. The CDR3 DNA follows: TGCGCCAGCAGAGCCCGGGGAGGGCAGGAGTTCTTC. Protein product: CASRARGGQEFF.

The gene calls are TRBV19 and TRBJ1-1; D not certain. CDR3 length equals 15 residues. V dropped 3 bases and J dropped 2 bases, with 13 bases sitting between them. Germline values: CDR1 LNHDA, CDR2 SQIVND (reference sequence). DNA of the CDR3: TGTGCCAGTAGTATTCGTCTGGGAGCAAACACTGAAGCTTTCTTT. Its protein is CASSIRLGANTEAFF. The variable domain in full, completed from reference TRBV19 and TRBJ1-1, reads DGGITQSPKYLFRKEGQNVTLSCEQNLNHDAMYWYRQDPGQGLRLIYYSQIVNDFQKGDIAEGYSVSREKKESFPLTVTSAQKNPTAFYLCASSIRLGANTEAFFGQGTRLTVV.

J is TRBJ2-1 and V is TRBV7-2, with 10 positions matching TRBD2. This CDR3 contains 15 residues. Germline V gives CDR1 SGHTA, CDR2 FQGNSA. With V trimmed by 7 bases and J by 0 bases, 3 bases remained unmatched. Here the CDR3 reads CASTASGGSYNEQFF. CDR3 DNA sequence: TGTGCCAGCACCGCTAGCGGGGGCTCCTACAATGAGCAGTTCTTC.

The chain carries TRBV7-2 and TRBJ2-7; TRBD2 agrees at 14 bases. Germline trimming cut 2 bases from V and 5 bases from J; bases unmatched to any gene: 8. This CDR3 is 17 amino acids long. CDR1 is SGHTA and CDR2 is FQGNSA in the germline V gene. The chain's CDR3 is CASSLWGTSGSSHEQYF. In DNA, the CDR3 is TGTGCCAGCAGCTTATGGGGGACTAGCGGGAGCAGCCACGAGCAGTACTTC. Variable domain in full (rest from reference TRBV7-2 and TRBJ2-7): GAGVSQSPSNKVTEKGKDVELRCDPISGHTALYWYRQSLGQGLEFLIYFQGNSAPDKSGLPSDRFSAERTGGSVSTLTIQRTQQEDSAVYLCASSLWGTSGSSHEQYFGPGTRLTVT.

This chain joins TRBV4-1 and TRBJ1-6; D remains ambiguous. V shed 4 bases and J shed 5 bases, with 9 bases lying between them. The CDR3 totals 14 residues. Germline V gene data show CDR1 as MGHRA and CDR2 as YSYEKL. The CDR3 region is CASSLRENNSPLHF. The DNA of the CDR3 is TGCGCCAGCAGCCTTCGGGAAAATAATTCACCCCTCCACTTT.

This chain's CDR3 is CASSINLGDRPSTSGYTF. The CDR3, as DNA: TGTGCCAGTAGTATAAACCTCGGGGACAGGCCTTCAACCAGTGGCTACACCTTC. This chain joins TRBV19 and TRBJ1-2, with 8 positions matching TRBD1. This CDR3 region has 18 residues. V dropped 2 bases and J dropped 7; count of bases not matched to a gene: 18. Germline loops: CDR1 LNHDA, CDR2 SQIVND (reference sequence).

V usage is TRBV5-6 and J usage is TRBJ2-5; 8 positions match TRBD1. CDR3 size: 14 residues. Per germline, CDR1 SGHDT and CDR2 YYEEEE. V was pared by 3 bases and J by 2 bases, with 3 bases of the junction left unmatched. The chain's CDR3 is CASSYGTGQETQYF. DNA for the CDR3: TGTGCCAGCAGCTATGGGACAGGACAAGAGACCCAGTACTTC.

The CDR3 is CASSLQVSLDYNEQFF. The CDR3 DNA reads TGCGCCAGCAGCTTACAGGTCTCCTTAGACTACAATGAGCAGTTCTTC. The gene calls are TRBV5-1 and TRBJ2-1, with a tentative D call TRBD1 (5 bases). Germline CDR1 and CDR2: SGHRS and YFSETQ. This CDR3 has 16 amino acids. Trimming stripped 2 bases from V and 3 bases from J, with 15 bases between.

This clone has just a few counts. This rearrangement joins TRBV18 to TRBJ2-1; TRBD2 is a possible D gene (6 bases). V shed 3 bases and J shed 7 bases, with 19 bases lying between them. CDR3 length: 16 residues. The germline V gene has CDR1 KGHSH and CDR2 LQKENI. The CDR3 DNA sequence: TGTGCCAGCTCACCGGTGGGGCGGAGGGAAGGGAATGAGCAGTTCTTC. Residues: CASSPVGRREGNEQFF.

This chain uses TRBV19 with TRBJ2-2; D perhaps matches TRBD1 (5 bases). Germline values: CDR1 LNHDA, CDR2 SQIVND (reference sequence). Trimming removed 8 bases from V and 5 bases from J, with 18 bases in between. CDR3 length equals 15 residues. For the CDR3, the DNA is TGTGCCAGTTGCCCTAGGGGTGGGGTGACCGGGGAGCTGTTTTTT. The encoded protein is CASCPRGGVTGELFF. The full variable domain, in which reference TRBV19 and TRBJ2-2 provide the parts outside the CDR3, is DGGITQSPKYLFRKEGQNVTLSCEQNLNHDAMYWYRQDPGQGLRLIYYSQIVNDFQKGDIAEGYSVSREKKESFPLTVTSAQKNPTAFYLCASCPRGGVTGELFFGEGSRLTVL.

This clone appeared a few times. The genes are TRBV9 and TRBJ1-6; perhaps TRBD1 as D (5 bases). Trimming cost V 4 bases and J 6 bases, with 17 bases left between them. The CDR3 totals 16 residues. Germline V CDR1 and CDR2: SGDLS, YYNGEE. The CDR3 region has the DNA TGTGCCAGCAGCCCACTCCGGGAGGGGACTAATTCACCCCTCCACTTT. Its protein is CASSPLREGTNSPLHF.

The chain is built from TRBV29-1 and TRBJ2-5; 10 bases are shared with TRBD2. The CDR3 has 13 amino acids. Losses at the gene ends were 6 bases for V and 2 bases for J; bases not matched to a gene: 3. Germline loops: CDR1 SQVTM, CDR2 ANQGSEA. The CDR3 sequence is CSVSSGSQETQYF. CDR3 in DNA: TGCAGCGTCTCTAGCGGGAGTCAAGAGACCCAGTACTTC.

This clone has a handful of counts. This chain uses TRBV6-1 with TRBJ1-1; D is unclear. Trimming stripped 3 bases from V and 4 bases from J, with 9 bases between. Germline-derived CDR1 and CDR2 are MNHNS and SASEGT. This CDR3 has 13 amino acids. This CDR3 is CASSDRTITEAFF. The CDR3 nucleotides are TGTGCCAGCAGTGACAGAACAATCACTGAAGCTTTCTTT.

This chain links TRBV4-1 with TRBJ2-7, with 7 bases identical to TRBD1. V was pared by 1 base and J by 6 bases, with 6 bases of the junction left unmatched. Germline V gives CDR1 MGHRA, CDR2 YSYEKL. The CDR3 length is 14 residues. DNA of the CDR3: TGCGCCAGCAGCCAAGCGACAGGGACGTTCGAGCAGTACTTC. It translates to CASSQATGTFEQYF.

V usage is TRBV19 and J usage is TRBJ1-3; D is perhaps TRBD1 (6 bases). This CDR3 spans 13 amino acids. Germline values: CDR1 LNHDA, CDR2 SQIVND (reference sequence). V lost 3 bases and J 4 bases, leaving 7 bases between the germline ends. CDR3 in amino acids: CASSIGTGNTIYF. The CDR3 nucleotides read TGTGCCAGTAGTATCGGGACAGGAAACACCATATATTTT.

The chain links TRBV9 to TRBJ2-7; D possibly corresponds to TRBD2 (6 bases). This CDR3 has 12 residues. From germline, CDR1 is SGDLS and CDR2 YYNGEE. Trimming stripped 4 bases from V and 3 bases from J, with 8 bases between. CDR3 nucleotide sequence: TGTGCCAGCAGCCCCGGGGGCTACGAGCAGTACTTC. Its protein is CASSPGGYEQYF.

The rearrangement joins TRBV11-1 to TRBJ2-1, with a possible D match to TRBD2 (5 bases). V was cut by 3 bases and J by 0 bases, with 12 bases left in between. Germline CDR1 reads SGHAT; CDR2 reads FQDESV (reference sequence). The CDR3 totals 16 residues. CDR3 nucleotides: TGTGCCAGCAGCTTGTGGGCGGGCAGCTCCTACAATGAGCAGTTCTTC. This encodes CASSLWAGSSYNEQFF.

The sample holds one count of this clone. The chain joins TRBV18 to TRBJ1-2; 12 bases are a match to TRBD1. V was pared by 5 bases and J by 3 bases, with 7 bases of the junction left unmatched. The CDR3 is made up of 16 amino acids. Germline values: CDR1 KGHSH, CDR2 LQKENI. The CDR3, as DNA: TGTGCCAGCTCATCCACCGGGACAGGGGGCGACTATGGCTACACCTTC. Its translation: CASSSTGTGGDYGYTF.

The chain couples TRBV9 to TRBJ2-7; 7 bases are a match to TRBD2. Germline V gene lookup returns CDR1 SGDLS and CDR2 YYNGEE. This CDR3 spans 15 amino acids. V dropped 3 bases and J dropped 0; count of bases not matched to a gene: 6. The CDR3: CASSGIAGSSYEQYF. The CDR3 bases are TGTGCCAGCAGCGGAATAGCGGGCAGCTCCTACGAGCAGTACTTC.

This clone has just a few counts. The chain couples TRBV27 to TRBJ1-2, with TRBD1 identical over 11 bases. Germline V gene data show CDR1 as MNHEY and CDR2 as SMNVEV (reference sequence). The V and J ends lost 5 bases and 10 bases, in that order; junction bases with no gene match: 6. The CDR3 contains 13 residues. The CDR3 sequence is CASSPGTGGDYTF. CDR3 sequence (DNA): TGTGCCAGCAGTCCTGGGACAGGGGGGGACTACACCTTC.

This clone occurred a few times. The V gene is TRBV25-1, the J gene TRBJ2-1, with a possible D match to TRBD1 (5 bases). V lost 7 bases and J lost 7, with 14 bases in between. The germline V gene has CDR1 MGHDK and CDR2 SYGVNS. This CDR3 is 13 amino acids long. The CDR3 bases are TGTGCCAGCACTAGTACTGGACATAATGAGCAGTTCTTC. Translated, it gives CASTSTGHNEQFF.

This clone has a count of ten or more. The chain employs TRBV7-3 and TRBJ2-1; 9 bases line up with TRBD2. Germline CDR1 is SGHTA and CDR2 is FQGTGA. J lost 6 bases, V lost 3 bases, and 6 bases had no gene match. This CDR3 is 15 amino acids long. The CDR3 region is CASSFSAGGTNEQFF. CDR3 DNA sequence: TGTGCCAGCAGCTTCTCGGCGGGAGGGACCAATGAGCAGTTCTTC.

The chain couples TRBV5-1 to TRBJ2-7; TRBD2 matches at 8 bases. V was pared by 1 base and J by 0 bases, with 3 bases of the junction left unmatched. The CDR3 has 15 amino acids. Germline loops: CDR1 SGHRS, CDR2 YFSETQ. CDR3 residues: CASSLLSGSSYEQYF. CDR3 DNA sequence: TGCGCCAGCAGCTTGTTGAGCGGGAGCTCCTACGAGCAGTACTTC.